This T cell receptor beta chain was obtained from a study of cytomegalovirus exposure and HLA in healthy donors. Sequenced by immunoSEQ multiplex PCR; TCRdb stores in-frame clones only, minus some. The sample records 150,000 to 200,000 clones, 85% being singletons. As concerns this clone: Its antigen is not identified.

The donors were in the roughly 120-subject validation cohort, distinct from the roughly 700-subject first cohort. Notes on the study in general: Some TCR beta chains (164 of them) were listed as cytomegalovirus-associated.

The CDR3 length is 16 residues. Per the germline V gene, CDR1 is SGDLS and CDR2 is YYNGEE. Trimming removed 5 bases from V and 0 bases from J; junction bases left unmatched: 3. This sequence was found in a man younger than 35 in good health and CMV-seropositive. The sample consisted of PBMCs. This chain links TRBV9 with TRBJ2-1, with 12 nucleotides matching TRBD2. The CDR3 bases are TGTGCCAGCAGTGCTAGCGGGGGGGCCTCCTACAATGAGCAGTTCTTC. As protein: CASSASGGASYNEQFF.